What follows is one T cell receptor (beta chain) and its context. The CDR3 sequence is 13 residues long. Per the germline V gene, CDR1 is LGHDT and CDR2 is YNNKEL (reference sequence). The V gene lost 3 bases and the J gene lost 7 bases, with 9 bases spanning the gap. Noted treatment: around 19 received Ad26.COV2.S at low or high dose, single or two shots; roughly 5 received placebo; per-sample allocation not given. Following the first vaccine or placebo injection, samples were taken on day 63. Some clones are missing from TCRdb's copy, which holds only in-frame ones; the method was immunoSEQ multiplex PCR. The sample shows about 350,000 clones, about 85% of them seen only once. This entry is derived from a study of Ad26.COV2.S vaccination and SARS-CoV-2 variants.

The sequence came from a person between 18 and 65 years old who received the Ad26.COV2.S COVID-19 vaccine or a placebo. This rearrangement joins TRBV3-1 (or the pseudogene TRBV3-2) to TRBJ1-4, with D tentatively TRBD1 (6 bases). The sample consisted of peripheral blood, taken in a trial of Ad26.COV2.S vaccine versus placebo. Written as DNA, the CDR3 is TGTGCCAGCAGCCAGACAGGAGGTGAAAAACTGTTTTTT. As protein: CASSQTGGEKLFF.